This TCR beta chain was identified in a study of T cells in tuberculosis. Latent tuberculosis screening used tuberculin skin test and IGRA at entry. Each donor contributed roughly 100,000 T cells on average, unsorted. The CDR3 has 15 residues. Germline trimming cut 2 bases from V and 9 bases from J; bases unmatched to any gene: 10. CDR1 and CDR2 (germline): SGHRS, YFSETQ. Measured with immunoSEQ multiplex PCR; TCRdb has only the in-frame clones, and not every one. The sample contains tens of thousands of clones, about 89% of which appear only once. Sequenced sample: PBMCs. This receptor was identified in a donor between 5 and 29 years old with latent tuberculosis or without tuberculosis infection. This sequence joins TRBV5-1 and TRBJ2-1; 8 bases are a match to TRBD2. CDR3 coding DNA: TGCGCCAGCAGCTTAGGAGCGGGAGTCAAAGGTGAGCAGTTCTTC. Translated: CASSLGAGVKGEQFF.